One sample yielded the 16 T cell receptor beta chains listed below, sequenced in a study of human T cells and chemical hapten exposure. The time point here: patch test 1, 2 weeks after DPC sensitization. Specified treatment: therapeutic diphenylcyclopropenone sensitization with weekly scalp DPC. Each CDR3 protein is one row after TCRdb ran MiXCR on the RACE reads. The repertoire includes 150,000 to 200,000 distinct CDR3 sequences, around 22% of them detected once, and under 8.5% sits in the top ten. The starting material was whole blood, obtained in connection with sensitization to the hapten diphenylcyclopropenone (DPC). The receptors stem from a woman in her fifties or sixties with alopecia areata. Some clones in this sample may be carry-over from other donors' samples.

The table lists this clonotype with a few counts. The rearrangement uses TRBV29-1 and TRBJ2-1, with no clear D. CDR3 length equals 11 residues. Trimming shortened V by 5 bases and J by 2 bases, and 4 bases separated the two germline ends. Germline CDR1 is SQVTM and CDR2 is ANQGSEA. The CDR3 region has the DNA TGCAGCGTTAAAACCTACAATGAGCAGTTCTTC. The encoded protein is CSVKTYNEQFF.

The chain links TRBV20-1 to TRBJ2-2; unclear D gene. This CDR3 spans 15 amino acids. The germline V and J ends were trimmed by 3 bases and 4 bases, with 15 bases remaining between them. Germline V gene sequence: CDR1 DFQATT, CDR2 SNEGSKA (reference sequence). Here the CDR3 DNA reads TGCAGTGCTAGTCTTCCCCCAGCCGGCACCGGGGAGCTGTTTTTT. Protein product: CSASLPPAGTGELFF.

Only a few counts were recorded for this clonotype. This chain joins TRBV2 and TRBJ2-3; D might be TRBD1 (5 bases). Trimming took off 4 bases at V and 4 bases at J, with 9 bases between the two ends. CDR1 and CDR2 (germline): SNHLY, FYNNEI. This CDR3 is built from 13 residues. The DNA for the CDR3 is TGTGCCAGCAGTGTATTACAGGCAGATACGCAGTATTTT. Its protein is CASSVLQADTQYF.

This clonotype was found a few times. The V call is TRBV19, the J call TRBJ2-1; no clear D gene. The CDR3 loop spans 14 amino acids. Per the germline V gene, CDR1 is LNHDA and CDR2 is SQIVND (reference sequence). V lost 8 bases to trimming and J lost 2 bases, with 13 bases between them. The CDR3 loop reads CASSVWGTYNEQFF. Written as DNA, the CDR3 is TGTGCCAGTTCAGTATGGGGTACCTACAATGAGCAGTTCTTC.

J is TRBJ1-4 and V is TRBV28; the D is unclear. The germline gives CDR1 MDHEN, CDR2 SYDVKM. The ends were cut back, 6 bases at V and 0 bases at J, with 14 bases in the middle. The CDR3 contains 16 residues. The CDR3: CASSPQAISTNEKLFF. The CDR3 nucleotides read TGTGCCAGCAGCCCGCAGGCGATTTCAACTAATGAAAAACTGTTTTTT. The full variable domain, in which reference TRBV28 and TRBJ1-4 provide the parts outside the CDR3, is DVKVTQSSRYLVKRTGEKVFLECVQDMDHENMFWYRQDPGLGLRLIYFSYDVKMKEKGDIPEGYSVSREKKERFSLILESASTNQTSMYLCASSPQAISTNEKLFFGSGTQLSVL.

The chain links TRBV2 to TRBJ1-4; weak D call: TRBD1 (5 bases). The CDR3 is 16 residues long. In germline, CDR1 is SNHLY, CDR2 FYNNEI. Trimming stripped 8 bases from V and 4 bases from J, with 20 bases between. The CDR3 here is CASGLGTAQGNEKLFF. Written as DNA, the CDR3 is TGTGCCAGCGGACTAGGGACCGCGCAGGGTAATGAAAAACTGTTTTTT.

This sequence joins TRBV9 and TRBJ2-1; 7 bases are shared with TRBD2. CDR1 and CDR2 (germline): SGDLS, YYNGEE. This CDR3 has 16 amino acids. V trimming: 0 bases; J trimming: 8 bases; junction bases outside the gene matches: 11. CDR3 loop: CASSVVEGGPADEQFF. Written as DNA, the CDR3 is TGTGCCAGCAGCGTAGTAGAGGGAGGGCCAGCAGATGAGCAGTTCTTC.

The table lists this clonotype with many counts. The chain has TRBV20-1 and TRBJ2-1; weak D call: TRBD1 (6 bases). The germline CDR1 and CDR2 sequences are DFQATT and SNEGSKA (reference sequence). The CDR3 runs to 14 residues. Trimming removed 2 bases from V and 3 bases from J, with 11 bases in between. The CDR3 region is CSARSMDSYNEQFF. The DNA of the CDR3 is TGCAGTGCTAGATCTATGGACAGCTACAATGAGCAGTTCTTC.

J is TRBJ2-5 and V is TRBV20-1, with TRBD2 as a possible D gene (6 bases). CDR1 and CDR2 (germline): DFQATT, SNEGSKA (reference sequence). This CDR3 comprises 15 residues. The V end lost 6 bases, the J end lost 1 base, and 18 bases lay between the germline ends. As DNA, the CDR3 is TGCAGTGCACCGAAGCTGGAGGGAATCCAAGAGACCCAGTACTTC. This translates into CSAPKLEGIQETQYF.

This clonotype showed up just a few times. The chain links TRBV7-2 to TRBJ2-1, with 10 bases aligning to TRBD2. V shed 5 bases and J 11 bases; nucleotides not matched to a gene: 15. From germline, CDR1 is SGHTA and CDR2 FQGNSA. The CDR3 length is 16 residues. In DNA, the CDR3 is TGTGCCAGCAGCGACAGGACTAGCGGCCACCCGAATCAGCAGTTCTTC. Amino acid sequence: CASSDRTSGHPNQQFF.

The chain combines TRBV15 with TRBJ1-1; D unclear. The CDR3 has 14 amino acids. Germline CDR1 and CDR2: LNHNV and YYDKDF (reference sequence). V was pared by 0 bases and J by 1 base, with 6 bases between. The CDR3 DNA sequence: TGTGCCACCAGCAGAGAAAAAGGGAACACTGAAGCTTTCTTT. Residues: CATSREKGNTEAFF.

This clonotype occurred a few times. This rearrangement joins TRBV10-3 to TRBJ2-2; D gene ambiguous. V gave up 6 bases and J gave up 2 bases, with 13 bases separating them. The CDR3 loop spans 15 amino acids. From germline, CDR1 is ENHRY and CDR2 SYGVKD. The CDR3 bases are TGTGCCATCAGCGTTAGCATCTCAAACACCGGGGAGCTGTTTTTT. Its protein is CAISVSISNTGELFF.

V gene TRBV3-1 combines with J gene TRBJ2-6; the D call may be TRBD1 or TRBD2 (5 bases each). Trimming left V 4 bases short and J 4 bases short, with 11 bases between. CDR1 is LGHDT, CDR2 YNNKEL, per germline (reference sequence). This CDR3 spans 15 amino acids. For the CDR3, the DNA is TGTGCCAGCAGCCTCCCCCGGGACGGGGCCAACGTCCTGACTTTC. It yields the protein CASSLPRDGANVLTF.

The V and J genes are TRBV6-5 and TRBJ1-1; possible D gene TRBD1, 6 bases. Germline V gene sequence: CDR1 MNHEY, CDR2 SVGAGI. The CDR3 extends over 14 amino acids. The V end was cut by 6 bases, the J end by 4 bases, with 15 bases between. In DNA form, the CDR3 reads TGTGCCAGCAGGGAAATAGGGGGGGGCACTGAAGCTTTCTTT. Translation gives CASREIGGGTEAFF.

This clonotype appeared a few times. The chain links TRBV2 to TRBJ2-2; D remains ambiguous. Trimming took 5 bases from V and 6 from J, leaving 13 bases between them. Looked up from germline, CDR1 is SNHLY and CDR2 is FYNNEI. This CDR3 has 14 residues. CDR3: CASSRLKTPGELFF. The CDR3 DNA is TGTGCCAGCAGTAGACTCAAGACACCCGGGGAGCTGTTTTTT.

The chain joins TRBV4-2 to TRBJ2-3; TRBD2 agrees at 9 bases. The V gene's germline CDR1 is LGHNA and CDR2 YNFKEQ. V gave up 1 base and J gave up 2 bases; unmatched junction bases: 13. The CDR3 has 19 amino acids. DNA of the CDR3: TGTGCCAGCAGCCAAGGGAGGGGTTCTAGCGGGATTAACACAGATACGCAGTATTTT. Its translation: CASSQGRGSSGINTDTQYF.